Listed below are T cell receptor beta chains from one sample, sequenced in a study of cytomegalovirus exposure and HLA in healthy donors. Some clones are missing from TCRdb's copy, which holds only in-frame ones; the method was immunoSEQ multiplex PCR. The top ten hold about 6% of the sample, which has 120,000 or so clones, 75% to 80% seen once. The sample consisted of PBMCs. These receptors all stem from a woman aged 40 to 49 in good health and CMV-seronegative. Each CDR3 is given with its conserved first and last residue. D genes are given only for firm matches. A clone size is listed for some rows: how often the clone was seen (once, few, many), or a class if it is expanded.

cdr3_aa cdr3_nt j_call v_call clone_size d_call
CASSFTSGGELFF TGTGCCAGCAGCTTTACTAGTGGCGGGGAGCTGTTTTTT TRBJ2-2 TRBV7-9 few .
CASSYSPTGNYGQYF TGTGCCAGCAGTTACTCCCCGACAGGCAACTACGGGCAGTACTTC TRBJ2-7 TRBV6-5 . .
CATSSRNRAANYGYTF TGTGCCACCAGCAGTCGAAACAGGGCCGCTAACTATGGCTACACCTTC TRBJ1-2 TRBV15 . .
CASSLGQGSSTDTQYF TGTGCCAGCAGTTTAGGTCAGGGGAGTAGCACAGATACGCAGTATTTT TRBJ2-3 TRBV28 . .
CASSLLQGLGEQYF TGTGCCAGCTCCCTCCTACAGGGCCTGGGGGAGCAGTACTTC TRBJ2-7 TRBV18 once .
CASSYKTGVDNYGYTF TGTGCCAGCAGTTATAAGACAGGCGTTGATAACTATGGCTACACCTTC TRBJ1-2 TRBV11-2 . .
CASSLAGGAGTSYEQYF TGTGCCAGCAGCTTGGCCGGAGGGGCAGGGACCTCCTACGAGCAGTACTTC TRBJ2-7 TRBV5-5 . .
CASSATGGETQYF TGTGCCAGCTCCGCGACAGGGGGAGAGACCCAGTACTTC TRBJ2-5 TRBV18 . TRBD1
CASSVSPLSRATTGELFF TGTGCCAGCAGCGTCTCCCCCCTATCTAGAGCCACCACCGGGGAGCTGTTTTTT TRBJ2-2 TRBV9 . .
CASSPGGGTLNEQYF TGCGCCAGCAGCCCGGGAGGCGGAACTTTAAACGAGCAGTACTTC TRBJ2-7 TRBV5-1 . TRBD2
CASSQGIGAGRTDTQYF TGTGCCAGCTCACAGGGGATTGGAGCGGGGCGCACAGATACGCAGTATTTT TRBJ2-3 TRBV18 few TRBD2
CASSRDSFTREQYF TGTGCCAGCAGCCGGGACAGTTTTACGCGGGAGCAGTACTTC TRBJ2-7 TRBV7-9 . TRBD1
CASSVLVDTQYF TGTGCCAGCAGCGTTTTAGTGGATACGCAGTATTTT TRBJ2-3 TRBV5-8 once .
CASSLEGGHTGELFF TGCGCCAGCAGCTTGGAGGGAGGGCACACCGGGGAGCTGTTTTTT TRBJ2-2 TRBV5-1 . TRBD2
CASSHQGTSGNYEQYF TGCGCCAGCAGCCACCAGGGGACTAGCGGGAACTACGAGCAGTACTTC TRBJ2-7 TRBV4-3 once TRBD2
CASSLASGSSTDTQYF TGTGCCAGCAGCTTAGCCAGCGGGAGTAGCACAGATACGCAGTATTTT TRBJ2-3 TRBV7-3 . TRBD2
CASSIEAGAGANVLTF TGTGCCAGTAGTATAGAAGCGGGGGCCGGGGCCAACGTCCTGACTTTC TRBJ2-6 TRBV19 . TRBD2
CASSLRPGLSGGSTGELFF TGTGCCAGCAGTTTAAGACCGGGTTTGTCAGGGGGTAGCACCGGGGAGCTGTTTTTT TRBJ2-2 TRBV28 few TRBD1
CASSLAGGSGANVLTF TGTGCCAGCAGCTTAGCGGGGGGCTCTGGGGCCAACGTCCTGACTTTC TRBJ2-6 TRBV11-3 . TRBD2
CASGLGLAAEQFF TGTGCTAGTGGTTTGGGACTAGCGGCAGAGCAGTTCTTC TRBJ2-1 TRBV12-5 . TRBD2
CASSPLPGTGRRGYTF TGCGCCAGCAGCCCGTTGCCGGGGACAGGGCGTCGCGGCTACACCTTC TRBJ1-2 TRBV5-1 . TRBD1
CASSLRGANYGYTF TGTGCCAGCAGTCTCAGGGGAGCTAACTATGGCTACACCTTC TRBJ1-2 TRBV27 . .
CASSDAGSYEQYF TGTGCCAGCAGTGACGCCGGGTCCTACGAGCAGTACTTC TRBJ2-7 TRBV2 . .
CASSSRDTLNTEAFF TGTGCCAGCAGCTCCCGGGACACCTTGAACACTGAAGCTTTCTTT TRBJ1-1 TRBV7-9 . .
CASSLQGLAGEQYF TGTGCCAGCAGCTTACAGGGACTAGCGGGCGAGCAGTACTTC TRBJ2-7 TRBV7-9 . TRBD2
CASSQVLAGGDEEQFF TGTGCCAGCAGCCAAGTCCTAGCGGGAGGGGACGAGGAGCAGTTCTTC TRBJ2-1 TRBV4-1 few TRBD2
CASSQIVPEQFF TGTGCCAGCAGCCAAATAGTCCCTGAGCAGTTCTTC TRBJ2-1 TRBV13 . .
CASRQGTGRYEQYF TGTGCCAGCAGACAAGGGACAGGGCGGTACGAGCAGTACTTC TRBJ2-7 TRBV2 . TRBD1
CASSFITENYGYTF TGTGCCAGCAGCTTTATCACAGAGAACTATGGCTACACCTTC TRBJ1-2 TRBV28 . .
CASSWSGRGSYEQYF TGTGCCAGCAGCTGGAGCGGGAGGGGCAGTTACGAGCAGTACTTC TRBJ2-7 TRBV5-4 . TRBD2
CASSLSGQGANEQYF TGTGCCAGCAGTCTCTCGGGACAGGGGGCTAACGAGCAGTACTTC TRBJ2-7 TRBV11-1 . TRBD1
CASSSPPAGGSNEQFF TGTGCCAGCAGCTCCCCCCCGGCGGGAGGGTCCAATGAGCAGTTCTTC TRBJ2-1 TRBV5-4 . TRBD2
CASTHHRNTEAFF TGTGCCAGCACCCACCACAGGAACACTGAAGCTTTCTTT TRBJ1-1 TRBV6-5 . .
CASSVAIGAGTEAFF TGTGCCAGCAGCGTCGCGATAGGGGCTGGCACTGAAGCTTTCTTT TRBJ1-1 TRBV7-2 few .
CASSLETTSAYTGELFF TGTGCCAGCAGCTTGGAGACGACTAGCGCGTACACCGGGGAGCTGTTTTTT TRBJ2-2 TRBV11-2 once TRBD2
CASSPDRSGANVLTF TGTGCCAGCTCACCCGACAGGTCTGGGGCCAACGTCCTGACTTTC TRBJ2-6 TRBV18 . .
CASSPVGASNYGYTF TGCGCCAGCAGCCCGGTTGGGGCCTCAAACTATGGCTACACCTTC TRBJ1-2 TRBV5-1 . .